These 7 T cell receptor beta chains share one sample of origin, sequenced in a study of cytomegalovirus exposure and HLA in healthy donors. The PCR used 60 Vbeta and 13 Jbeta primers. Generated by immunoSEQ multiplex PCR, the TCRdb table keeps only in-frame clones and is missing some. The sample contains hundreds of thousands of clones, roughly 84% of which appear only once. Input material: PBMCs. These receptor sequences come from a girl aged 10 to 17 in good health and CMV-seronegative.

V usage is TRBV6-6 and J usage is TRBJ1-1; D is ambiguous. Germline V gives CDR1 MNHNY, CDR2 SVGAGI (reference sequence). Trimming cost V 5 bases and J 10 bases, with 17 bases left between them. This CDR3 spans 13 amino acids. The CDR3 coding sequence is TGTGCCAGCAGTACTAATCCCGAAAACGGAGCTTTCTTT. This encodes CASSTNPENGAFF.

The CDR3 DNA reads as TGTGCCAGCAGCTTGGGGGTGTACGGTGCGGGCGGGGCCAACGTCCTGACTTTC. It encodes CASSLGVYGAGGANVLTF. The genes are TRBV5-6 and TRBJ2-6, with D maybe TRBD2 (5 bases). Trimming stripped 0 bases from V and 4 bases from J, with 17 bases between. This CDR3 is built from 18 residues. CDR1 and CDR2 (germline): SGHDT, YYEEEE.

There are a few counts of this clone. The rearrangement uses TRBV6-5 and TRBJ2-7, with D perhaps TRBD2 (5 bases). This CDR3 has 13 amino acids. Germline assignment: CDR1 MNHEY and CDR2 SVGAGI. V shed 5 bases and J shed 3 bases, with 11 bases lying between them. The CDR3 loop is CASSPYAGYEQYF. The CDR3 DNA reads TGTGCCAGCAGTCCCTACGCGGGCTACGAGCAGTACTTC.

Comment on this clone: The junction shows a germline mismatch at one end, possibly a read error. The chain has TRBV7-9 and TRBJ1-2; D gene unclear. The CDR3 runs 12 residues. Germline lookup yields CDR1 SEHNR and CDR2 FQNEAQ (reference sequence). The CDR3 nucleotides read TGTTCCAGCAGTTCGGGAAACTATGGCTACACCTTC. Amino acids: CSSSSGNYGYTF.

This chain joins TRBV19 and TRBJ1-5, with TRBD1 identical over 9 bases. Germline CDR1 and CDR2: LNHDA and SQIVND (reference sequence). V shed 4 bases, J shed 0 bases, and the junction held 10 bases outside the gene matches. This CDR3 region has 18 residues. The CDR3 region is CASSTDRGRVGSNQPQHF. Written as DNA, the CDR3 is TGTGCCAGTAGTACGGACAGGGGACGGGTGGGTAGCAATCAGCCCCAGCATTTT.

The V gene is TRBV9, the J gene TRBJ1-3, with D hard to call. CDR1 and CDR2 (germline): SGDLS, YYNGEE. The CDR3 sequence is 15 residues long. Trimming left V 1 base short and J 0 bases short, with 8 bases between. The CDR3 is CASSVSSFSGNTIYF. The CDR3 nucleotides read TGTGCCAGCAGCGTATCGTCGTTCTCTGGAAACACCATATATTTT.

On this clone itself: One junction end does not reproduce the germline sequence, and a read error may be involved. V usage is TRBV9 and J usage is TRBJ2-3, with 10 bases lining up with TRBD1. Germline-derived CDR1 and CDR2 are SGDLS and YYNGEE. The CDR3 loop spans 21 amino acids. In DNA form, the CDR3 reads TGTGCCGGCAGCACCACCCCGGGACAGGGGACACAGATCCGTGGGACAGATACGCAGTATTTT. It specifies CAGSTTPGQGTQIRGTDTQYF.